Below, 17 T cell receptor beta chains from the same sample are listed, as sequenced in a study of cytomegalovirus exposure and HLA in healthy donors. This PCR relied on a set of 60 Vbeta primers and 13 Jbeta primers. Repertoires were generated with immunoSEQ multiplex PCR, while TCRdb's copy carries only in-frame clones and drops some. This table holds just over 150,000 clones, roughly 72% found once. The sample was PBMCs. The receptors come from a man aged 40-49 years in good health and CMV-seropositive.

This clone was seen more than once but under ten times. V usage is TRBV7-2 and J usage is TRBJ1-4; 10 bases are shared with TRBD1. The germline gives CDR1 SGHTA, CDR2 FQGNSA. J was trimmed by 8 bases and V by 5 bases; bases with no gene match: 14. The CDR3 is 17 amino acids. CDR3 loop: CASSRQVRLGQGEKLFF. CDR3 sequence (DNA): TGTGCCAGCAGCCGACAGGTCCGTTTGGGACAGGGGGAAAAACTGTTTTTT.

On this clone: Other DNA sequences of this sample code for an identical CDR3. V usage is TRBV5-1 and J usage is TRBJ2-7, with D maybe TRBD2 (6 bases). CDR1 and CDR2 from the germline V gene are SGHRS and YFSETQ. V was shortened by 4 bases and J by 3 bases, with 11 bases between the two germline ends. The CDR3 covers 13 residues. CDR3 nucleotide sequence: TGCGCCAGCAGCCCCCTGGGGGGCTACGAGCAGTACTTC. Protein: CASSPLGGYEQYF.

The chain employs TRBV7-2 and TRBJ2-3, with unresolved D. V lost 3 bases and J lost 0, with 7 bases in between. The CDR3 length is 14 residues. Per germline, CDR1 SGHTA and CDR2 FQGNSA. The DNA of the CDR3 is TGTGCCAGCAGCTTCGTTAGCAGCACAGATACGCAGTATTTT. This gives the protein CASSFVSSTDTQYF.

This chain uses TRBV29-1 with TRBJ1-1; 9 nucleotides line up with TRBD1. The germline CDR1 and CDR2 sequences are SQVTM and ANQGSEA. CDR3 length: 13 residues. V shed 6 bases and J 1 base; nucleotides not matched to a gene: 3. The CDR3 loop is CSVDRGRNTEAFF. In DNA form, the CDR3 reads TGCAGCGTCGACAGGGGGAGGAACACTGAAGCTTTCTTT.

The rearrangement uses TRBV18 and TRBJ2-1; D may be TRBD2 (5 bases). V was clipped by 3 bases and J by 7 bases, with 7 bases between them. The V gene's germline CDR1 is KGHSH and CDR2 LQKENI. The CDR3 runs to 12 residues. CDR3 sequence reads: CASSPEGNEQFF. Here the CDR3 DNA reads TGTGCCAGCTCACCTGAGGGAAATGAGCAGTTCTTC. Using reference TRBV18 and TRBJ2-1 for the parts outside the CDR3, the full variable domain is NAGVMQNPRHLVRRRGQEARLRCSPMKGHSHVYWYRQLPEEGLKFMVYLQKENIIDESGMPKERFSAEFPKEGPSILRIQQVVRGDSAAYFCASSPEGNEQFFGPGTRLTVL.

V gene TRBV27 combines with J gene TRBJ2-7, with 8 bases that match TRBD2. J lost 3 bases, V lost 4 bases, and 11 bases had no gene match. There are 16 residues in the CDR3. Germline V gene sequence: CDR1 MNHEY, CDR2 SMNVEV (reference sequence). CDR3 in DNA: TGTGCCAGCAGTTCCCCGGGCGGGGGGCGCTTCTACGAGCAGTACTTC. Encoded protein: CASSSPGGGRFYEQYF.

The J gene is TRBJ2-7, the V gene TRBV11-3, with D perhaps TRBD1 (6 bases). CDR1 is SGHNT and CDR2 is YENEEA in the germline V gene. This CDR3 is 13 amino acids long. Trimming removed 5 bases from V and 5 bases from J, with 13 bases in between. The CDR3 DNA reads TGTGCCAGCAGCCCCGCCAGGGGTGACGAGCAGTACTTC. This sequence encodes CASSPARGDEQYF.

The chain recombines TRBV5-6 with TRBJ1-1; D remains unclear. Per the germline V gene, CDR1 is SGHDT and CDR2 is YYEEEE. This CDR3 contains 15 residues. The V gene lost 1 base and the J gene lost 0 bases, with 10 bases spanning the gap. CDR3: CASSLTGIMNTEAFF. The CDR3 nucleotides are TGTGCCAGCAGCTTGACGGGAATTATGAACACTGAAGCTTTCTTT. Together with reference TRBV5-6 and TRBJ1-1, the CDR3 gives the full variable domain: DAGVTQSPTHLIKTRGQQVTLRCSPKSGHDTVSWYQQALGQGPQFIFQYYEEEERQRGNFPDRFSGHQFPNYSSELNVNALLLGDSALYLCASSLTGIMNTEAFFGQGTRLTVV.

The chain has TRBV15 and TRBJ2-2; D is perhaps TRBD1 (5 bases). In germline, CDR1 is LNHNV, CDR2 YYDKDF (reference sequence). With 5 bases removed from V and 1 base from J, the gap between germline ends came to 8 bases. The CDR3 covers 14 residues. CDR3: CATSGGQNTGELFF. For the CDR3, the DNA is TGTGCCACCAGCGGCGGACAGAACACCGGGGAGCTGTTTTTT.

As regards this clone: A junction end diverges from the germline sequence, so it may reflect a read error. The rearrangement uses TRBV28 and TRBJ1-2, with 7 bases matching TRBD1. The CDR3 runs to 12 residues. Germline lookup yields CDR1 MDHEN and CDR2 SYDVKM. CDR3 coding DNA: TGTGCCAGCGGCGAGGGGGCTCGGGGCGTAGGCTTC. Protein product: CASGEGARGVGF.

The V and J genes are TRBV7-2 and TRBJ1-4; 10 nucleotides match TRBD1. The CDR3 extends over 15 amino acids. Trimming cost V 5 bases and J 5 bases; bases outside gene matches: 5. CDR1 is SGHTA and CDR2 is FQGNSA in the germline V gene. The CDR3 region is CASSGRTGGNEKLFF. Here the CDR3 DNA reads TGTGCCAGCAGCGGACGGACAGGGGGAAATGAAAAACTGTTTTTT.

This clone was counted only a few times. V gene TRBV7-2 combines with J gene TRBJ2-2, with 8 bases that match TRBD1. V lost 4 bases to trimming and J lost 3 bases; unmatched junction nucleotides: 7. The CDR3 runs 16 residues. Germline V gene sequence: CDR1 SGHTA, CDR2 FQGNSA. The CDR3 DNA follows: TGTGCCAGCAGCTCCCGACAGGGGCGGGACACCGGGGAGCTGTTTTTT. As protein: CASSSRQGRDTGELFF.

This clone was detected only a few times. CDR3 amino acids: CASSLSLAETYEQYF. The CDR3 nucleotides read TGTGCCAGCAGCCTATCACTAGCGGAAACCTACGAGCAGTACTTC. J is TRBJ2-7 and V is TRBV7-2, with 8 bases aligning to TRBD2. Germline CDR1 SGHTA, CDR2 FQGNSA. CDR3 length: 15 residues. J lost 2 bases, V lost 5 bases, and 8 bases had no gene match.

This chain joins TRBV7-6 and TRBJ1-1; D call uncertain. V was cut by 2 bases and J by 7 bases, with 11 bases left in between. Germline lookup yields CDR1 SGHVS and CDR2 FNYEAQ. CDR3 length: 13 amino acids. The CDR3 nucleotides are TGTGCCAGCAGCTTAAGATTCCGGGATGAAGCTTTCTTT. Translating gives CASSLRFRDEAFF.

This clone occurred a few times. DNA of the CDR3: TGTGCCAGCAGCTTAGTCCCAGCGGGGGGGGCCCAGTACTTC. Amino acid sequence: CASSLVPAGGAQYF. The J gene is TRBJ2-5, the V gene TRBV7-8; TRBD2 matches at 10 bases. Germline CDR1 is SGHVS and CDR2 is FQNEAQ. This CDR3 is built from 14 residues. Trimming cost V 1 base and J 9 bases; bases outside gene matches: 5.

The chain is built from TRBV5-6 and TRBJ2-6; a weak D match, TRBD1 (6 bases). There are 15 residues in the CDR3. Germline values: CDR1 SGHDT, CDR2 YYEEEE. Trimming took off 2 bases at V and 2 bases at J, with 8 bases between the two ends. The CDR3 bases are TGTGCCAGCAGCTTCACAGGGACTGGGGCCAACGTCCTGACTTTC. It translates to CASSFTGTGANVLTF.

The chain carries TRBV19 and TRBJ1-2; 7 bases map to TRBD1. J gave up 7 bases and V 5 bases, and 4 bases lay outside the gene matches. Looked up from germline, CDR1 is LNHDA and CDR2 is SQIVND (reference sequence). The CDR3 extends over 12 amino acids. The CDR3 nucleotides read TGTGCCAGTAGTCCCAGGGGGGCTGGCTACACCTTC. Protein product: CASSPRGAGYTF.